The rows below give T cell receptor beta chains drawn from one sample of a study of OX40 agonist ivuxolimab in advanced cancers. Clones were sequenced by immunoSEQ multiplex PCR, and TCRdb holds only the in-frame ones, with some missing. Among tens of thousands of clones listed, roughly nine tenths were seen once. This specimen consisted of CD4+ or CD8+ T cells sorted from blood, obtained in a trial of the OX40 agonist ivuxolimab. Receptors were obtained from an adult with an advanced solid tumor such as melanoma, head and neck, liver or kidney cancer. Both conserved end residues are part of each CDR3.

14	TRBJ1-1	TRBV27	CASSLTEYLTEAFF
15	TRBJ1-1	TRBV4-1	CASSTRRGTDTEAFF
16	TRBJ2-3	TRBV19	CASQPFQAGSTDTQYF
13	TRBJ1-1	TRBV4-2	CASSQGLSTEAFF
12	TRBJ1-1	TRBV30	CASSPVGTEAFF
16	TRBJ1-2	TRBV9	CASSVGQGSILDGYTF
14	TRBJ1-1	TRBV19	CASSLRAGNTEAFF
14	TRBJ2-1	TRBV4-2	CASSPTAGPREQFF
14	TRBJ1-1	TRBV5-1	CASTLGQTNTEAFF
16	TRBJ2-2	TRBV6-1	CASSDVDLLQWGELFF
12	TRBJ1-1	TRBV28	CAVLRENTEAFF
15	TRBJ1-6	TRBV5-6	CASSLGGGQRSPLHF
16	TRBJ1-6	TRBV15	CATSRAFSSYNSPLHF
16	TRBJ2-1	TRBV6-6	CASSYWDSGNNDEQFF
15	TRBJ2-2	TRBV19	CASSILAGGPGELFF
14	TRBJ1-2	TRBV4-1	CASSQSEGAYGYTF
13	TRBJ2-5	TRBV19	CASSLSEGVTQYF
14	TRBJ1-6	TRBV7-9	CASSLVGGNSPLHF
15	TRBJ2-1	TRBV4-3	CASSQDGTGDYEQFF
15	TRBJ1-1	TRBV5-1	CASSSQGGSITEAFF
14	TRBJ1-6	TRBV29-1	CSVEEGIVRSPLHF
14	TRBJ2-7	TRBV4-1	CASSQTGEGGEQYF
15	TRBJ2-1	TRBV10-3	CAISEGNELRNEQFF
12	TRBJ2-5	TRBV30	CACQLEQETQYF
14	TRBJ2-1	TRBV7-9	CASSLATAYNEQFF
17	TRBJ2-2	TRBV11-2	CASSPEPRGAGTGELFF
18	TRBJ2-2	TRBV27	CASSLYQGQGAYTGELFF
16	TRBJ1-2	TRBV28	CASSPTGQGPYYGYTF
15	TRBJ2-7	TRBV6-1	CASTPSGGLKNEQYF
18	TRBJ2-3	TRBV7-8	CASSLNSGASGLTDTQYF
15	TRBJ2-1	TRBV13	CASSWGQGTYNEQFF
14	TRBJ1-2	TRBV7-9	CASSSPGHGNGYTF
14	TRBJ1-2	TRBV2	CASSGAGQNYGYTF
13	TRBJ2-2	TRBV6-5	CASSTSNTGELFF
15	TRBJ2-3	TRBV5-1	CASSYKSQITDTQYF
14	TRBJ1-1	TRBV6-6	CASSYSTENTEAFF
14	TRBJ1-4	TRBV27	CASTVTGGVEKLFF
16	TRBJ2-1	TRBV28	CASSFSGTGSSNEQFF
15	TRBJ1-1	TRBV30	CAWSVGQGMNTEAFF
21	TRBJ1-2	TRBV27	CASSLRNPLGQGSKAGYGYTF
16	TRBJ1-2	TRBV9	CASSVDRTGVNYGYTF
14	TRBJ1-5	TRBV28	CASRPGAGHQPQHF
13	TRBJ1-1	TRBV9	CASSVLLNTEAFF
14	TRBJ1-1	TRBV5-6	CASSHGGAHTEAFF
15	TRBJ2-3	TRBV14	CASSPRVLPTDTQYF
16	TRBJ2-7	TRBV6-6	CASSYLSIGRAGEQYF
12	TRBJ1-1	TRBV13	CASSLARTEAFF
14	TRBJ1-3	TRBV7-9	CASSFGGSGNTIYF
14	TRBJ1-5	TRBV7-9	CASSDGPIDQPQHF
15	TRBJ2-5	TRBV7-3	CASSLTGGLQETQYF
12	TRBJ2-1	TRBV5-4	CASSFGENEQFF
14	TRBJ1-1	TRBV7-9	CASSQTQGFTEAFF
14	TRBJ2-7	TRBV27	CASTASGGSYEQYF
15	TRBJ1-4	TRBV4-1	CASSLRFSTAEKLFF
15	TRBJ2-2	TRBV9	CASSLAGENTGELFF
18	TRBJ2-1	TRBV7-3	CASSLSVLASGSPNEQFF